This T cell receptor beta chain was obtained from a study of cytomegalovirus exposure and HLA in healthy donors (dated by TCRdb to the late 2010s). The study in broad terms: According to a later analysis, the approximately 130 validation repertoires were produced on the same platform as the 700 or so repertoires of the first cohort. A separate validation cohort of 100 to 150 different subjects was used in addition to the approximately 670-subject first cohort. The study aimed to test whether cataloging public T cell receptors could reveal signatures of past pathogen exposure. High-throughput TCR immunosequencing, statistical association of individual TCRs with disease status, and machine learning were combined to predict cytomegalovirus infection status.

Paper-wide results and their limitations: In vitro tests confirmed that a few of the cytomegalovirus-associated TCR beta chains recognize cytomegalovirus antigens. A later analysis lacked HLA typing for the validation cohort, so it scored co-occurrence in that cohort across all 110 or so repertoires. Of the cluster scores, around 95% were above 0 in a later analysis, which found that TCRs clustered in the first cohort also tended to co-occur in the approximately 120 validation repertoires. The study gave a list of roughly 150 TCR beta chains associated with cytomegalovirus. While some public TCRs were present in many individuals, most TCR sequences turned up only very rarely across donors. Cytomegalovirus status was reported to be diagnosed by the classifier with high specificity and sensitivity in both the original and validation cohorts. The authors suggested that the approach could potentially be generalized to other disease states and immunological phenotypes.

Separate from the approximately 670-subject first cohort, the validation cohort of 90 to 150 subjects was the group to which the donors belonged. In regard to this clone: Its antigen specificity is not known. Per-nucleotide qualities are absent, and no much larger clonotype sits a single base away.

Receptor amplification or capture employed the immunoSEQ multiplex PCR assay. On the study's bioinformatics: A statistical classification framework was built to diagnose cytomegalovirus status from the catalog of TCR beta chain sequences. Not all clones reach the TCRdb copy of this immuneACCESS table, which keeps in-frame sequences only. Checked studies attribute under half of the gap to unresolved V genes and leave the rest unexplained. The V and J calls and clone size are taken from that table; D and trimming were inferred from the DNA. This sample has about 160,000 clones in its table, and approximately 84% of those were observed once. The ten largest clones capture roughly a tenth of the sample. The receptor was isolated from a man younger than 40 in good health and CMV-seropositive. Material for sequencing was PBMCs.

The DNA sequence is TGTGCCAGCACTAGGGACACCTACACTGAAGCTTTCTTT. Translation gives CASTRDTYTEAFF. This receptor chain uses TRBV6-5 and TRBJ1-1; TRBD1 is a possible D gene, resting on 6 matching bases. V drops 7 bases and J drops 3 bases, leaving 12 bases in between. Inclusive of the bounding cysteine and phenylalanine, the CDR3 is 13 residues long. Of the read, only the CDR3 DNA is kept; its 39 bases are in frame from base 1. The germline V gene yields MNHEY for CDR1 and SVGAGI for CDR2.